This T cell receptor (beta chain) comes out of a study of metastatic and nonmetastatic thyroid tumors. About the research overall: Repertoire comparisons spanned blood and tumor or nodule tissue from malignant and benign thyroid patients.

With V trimmed by 4 bases and J by 2 bases, 8 bases remained unmatched. Germline-derived CDR1 and CDR2 are LGHDT and YNNKEL (reference sequence). This CDR3 has 16 residues. General observations from the study: Across blood and tumor, TCR beta diversity in malignant thyroid tumors was reportedly significantly higher than in benign nodules.

Treatment of any kind had been given to no patient before thyroid surgery. As processed by the authors: The study built a papillary thyroid cancer distant-metastasis classifier from CDR3 differences across clinicopathological groups. TCRdb reprocessed the PCR reads via MiXCR. The V and J calls and clone size come from TCRdb's table, not from the authors' own analysis. The sample records tens of thousands of clones, roughly 12% being singletons. The table lists this clone with many counts. Its antigen is undetermined. Sequenced material: blood. The chain joins TRBV3-1 to TRBJ2-7, with 10 bases matching TRBD2. The clonotype was recovered from a female donor with papillary thyroid cancer or a benign thyroid nodule (not recorded which). Some clones in this sample may be carry-over from other donors' samples. The CDR3 here is CASSLRTSGAAYEQYF. CDR3 DNA sequence: TGTGCCAGCAGCCTTCGGACTAGCGGAGCAGCCTACGAGCAGTACTTC.